This T cell receptor beta chain was observed in a study of metastatic and nonmetastatic thyroid tumors. On this clone itself: Antigen unknown.

Study-level points and caveats: Compared with benign nodules, malignant thyroid tumors were reported to have significantly higher TCR beta diversity in both blood and tumor.

Thyroid surgery had not been preceded by any treatment in any patient. TCRdb reprocessed the PCR reads using MiXCR. The data show fewer than 15,000 clones, about 29% seen once. The V segment lost 3 bases and the J segment 7 bases; nucleotides outside the gene matches: 4. The CDR3 is made up of 14 amino acids. Germline-derived CDR1 and CDR2 are SGHTA and FQGTGA. The V and J genes are TRBV7-3 and TRBJ1-4; 8 bases map to TRBD1. Input material: tumor tissue. This TCR derives from a male donor with papillary thyroid cancer or a benign thyroid nodule (not recorded which). Some clones in this sample may be carry-over from other donors' samples. In DNA form, the CDR3 reads TGTGCCAGCAGCTTCCGGCAGGGGGCTGAAAAACTGTTTTTT. Its protein product is CASSFRQGAEKLFF.